This TCR beta chain was captured by sequencing in a study of a mutant IDH1 vaccine in newly diagnosed glioma (dated by TCRdb to the early 2020s). Describing the broader study: Of the 32 patients who were treated, approximately 62% were male and 37.5% were female, and the mean age was around 40 years. Before enrollment, most patients had been given radiochemotherapy with temozolomide as standard therapy, while the rest had received either radiotherapy alone or temozolomide alone. Peripheral blood was collected at six visits: V03 (baseline), V05, V07, V10, V12 and V13. Longitudinal TCRB deep sequencing was performed for roughly 27 treated patients wherever samples were available for exploratory analyses. General conclusions and limits of the study: The authors noted that analyses of patient blood samples could not be reproduced because of sample limitations. Availability determined which PBMC samples were chosen for TCRB deep sequencing. Vaccine-induced immune responses across multiple MHC alleles were detected in 80% to 95% of patients. No apparent relationship was observed between pseudoprogression and alterations in the top peripheral T cell clonotypes detected by TCRB sequencing.

From its cysteine to its phenylalanine, the CDR3 spans 17 amino acids. Only CDR3 DNA is held: 51 bases, read in frame from base 1. This clone occurred a few times. This clone's antigen is unknown. Base qualities were left out, and no much larger clone turns up one base away. Libraries were constructed by the immunoSEQ multiplex PCR assay. Following the manufacturer's protocol, the hsTCRB Kit was used to amplify rearranged TCR beta chain sequences. Sequencing of TCRB libraries was carried out on an Illumina MiSeq. Under the source paper's analysis protocol: Demultiplexing, trimming and gene mapping were performed with the kit vendor's proprietary platform. TCRdb stores this immuneACCESS table with in-frame sequences only. Part of the clones is absent; in the studies checked, under half of the shortfall reflects unresolved V genes, and no reason is known for the rest. The V and J calls and clone size are taken from that table; D and trimming were inferred from the DNA. This sample gives 55,000 to 70,000 clones in total; just over 85% of them show up just once. Around 3% of the sample is held by the ten biggest clonotypes.

The time point label, read with the paper, signifies: baseline, week 1 (first vaccination visit). In the paper's terms, the treatment or condition label means: pre-vaccination baseline after standard-of-care therapy. All donors had newly diagnosed IDH1-mutant astrocytomas of WHO grade 3 or 4 that showed loss of nuclear ATRX. The samples were drawn from NOA16, a multicentre, single-arm, open-label phase I trial in Germany that tested a mutant IDH1 peptide vaccine in humans for the first time. Visit V03 blood draws served as the baseline sample for immunogenicity testing. Genomic DNA for TCRB sequencing was extracted from EDTA blood using the DNeasy Blood and Tissue Kit.

This clonotype originated in a man between 25 and 39 years old with glioma. The source material was PBMCs, sampled from a glioma patient treated with radiotherapy, temozolomide or both. Recombination connected TRBV21-1 to TRBJ1-1. TRBV21-1 has pseudogene status. The CDR3 region has the sequence CASRLVGWFRRNTEAFF. The sequenced DNA is TGTGCCAGCAGGCTCGTCGGGTGGTTCAGGAGGAACACTGAAGCTTTCTTT.